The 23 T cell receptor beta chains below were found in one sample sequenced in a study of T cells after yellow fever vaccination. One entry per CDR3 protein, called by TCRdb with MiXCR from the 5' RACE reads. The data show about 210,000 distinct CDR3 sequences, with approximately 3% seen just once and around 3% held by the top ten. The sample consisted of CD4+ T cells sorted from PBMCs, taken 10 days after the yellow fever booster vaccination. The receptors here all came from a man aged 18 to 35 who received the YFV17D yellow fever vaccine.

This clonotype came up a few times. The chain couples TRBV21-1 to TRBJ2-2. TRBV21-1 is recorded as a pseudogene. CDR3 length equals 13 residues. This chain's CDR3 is CASSKGGSGELFF. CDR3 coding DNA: TGTGCCAGCAGCAAAGGAGGTTCCGGGGAGCTGTTTTTT.

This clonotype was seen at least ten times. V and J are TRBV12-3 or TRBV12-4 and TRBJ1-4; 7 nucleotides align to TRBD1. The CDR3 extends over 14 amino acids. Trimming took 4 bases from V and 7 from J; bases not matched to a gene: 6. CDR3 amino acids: CASSYRGSIEKLFF. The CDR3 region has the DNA TGTGCCAGCAGTTACAGGGGAAGTATTGAAAAACTGTTTTTT.

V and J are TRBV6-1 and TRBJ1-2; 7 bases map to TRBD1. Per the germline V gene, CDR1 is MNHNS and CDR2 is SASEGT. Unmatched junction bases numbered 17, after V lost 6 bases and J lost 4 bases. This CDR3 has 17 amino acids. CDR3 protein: CASSQRLVGGQTYGYTF. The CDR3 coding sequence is TGTGCCAGCAGCCAACGCCTGGTGGGGGGACAGACCTATGGCTACACCTTC.

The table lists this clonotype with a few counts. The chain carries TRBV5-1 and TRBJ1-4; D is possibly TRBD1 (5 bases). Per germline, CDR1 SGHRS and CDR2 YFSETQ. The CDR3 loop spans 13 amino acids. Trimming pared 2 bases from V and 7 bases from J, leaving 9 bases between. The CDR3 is CASSFGGGEKLFF. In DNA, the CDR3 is TGCGCCAGCAGCTTTGGGGGAGGTGAAAAACTGTTTTTT.

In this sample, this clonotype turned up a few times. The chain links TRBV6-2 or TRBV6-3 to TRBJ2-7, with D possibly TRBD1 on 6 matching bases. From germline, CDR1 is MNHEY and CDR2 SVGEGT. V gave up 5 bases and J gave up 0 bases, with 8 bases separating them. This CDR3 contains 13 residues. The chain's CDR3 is CASSGQSSYEQYF. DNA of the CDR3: TGTGCCAGCAGTGGACAGAGCTCCTACGAGCAGTACTTC.

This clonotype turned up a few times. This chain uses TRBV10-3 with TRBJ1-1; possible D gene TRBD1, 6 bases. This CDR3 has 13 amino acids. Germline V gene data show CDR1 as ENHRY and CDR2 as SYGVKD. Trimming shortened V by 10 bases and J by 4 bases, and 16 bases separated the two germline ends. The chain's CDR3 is CATLTGLSTEAFF. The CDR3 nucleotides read TGTGCCACATTAACAGGGTTGAGCACTGAAGCTTTCTTT.

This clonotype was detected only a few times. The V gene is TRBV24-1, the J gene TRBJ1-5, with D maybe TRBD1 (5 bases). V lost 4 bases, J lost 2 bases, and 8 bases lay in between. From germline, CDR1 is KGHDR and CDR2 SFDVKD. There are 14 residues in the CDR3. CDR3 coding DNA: TGTGCCACCAGTGAAGCAGGGCGCAATCAGCCCCAGCATTTT. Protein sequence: CATSEAGRNQPQHF.

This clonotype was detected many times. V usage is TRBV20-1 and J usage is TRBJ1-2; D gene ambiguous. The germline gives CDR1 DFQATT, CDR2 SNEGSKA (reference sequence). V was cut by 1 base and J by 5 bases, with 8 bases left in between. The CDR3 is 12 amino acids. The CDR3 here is CSARVQAYGYTF. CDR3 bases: TGCAGTGCTAGAGTGCAGGCGTATGGCTACACCTTC.

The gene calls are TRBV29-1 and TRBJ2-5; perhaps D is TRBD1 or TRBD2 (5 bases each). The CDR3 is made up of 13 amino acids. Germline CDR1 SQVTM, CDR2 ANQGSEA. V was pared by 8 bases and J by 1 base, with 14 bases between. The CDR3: CSLRGGLQETQYF. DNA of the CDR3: TGCAGCTTACGGGGCGGGCTCCAAGAGACCCAGTACTTC. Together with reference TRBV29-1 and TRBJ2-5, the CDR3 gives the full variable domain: SAVISQKPSRDICQRGTSLTIQCQVDSQVTMMFWYRQQPGQSLTLIATANQGSEATYESGFVIDKFPISRPNLTFSTLTVSNMSPEDSSIYLCSLRGGLQETQYFGPGTRLLVL.

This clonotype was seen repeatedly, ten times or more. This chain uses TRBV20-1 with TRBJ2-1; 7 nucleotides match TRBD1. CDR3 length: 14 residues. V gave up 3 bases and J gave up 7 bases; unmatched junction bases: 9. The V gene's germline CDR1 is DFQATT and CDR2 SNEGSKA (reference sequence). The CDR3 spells CSASQTGVENEQFF. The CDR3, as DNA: TGCAGTGCTAGTCAAACAGGGGTAGAGAATGAGCAGTTCTTC.

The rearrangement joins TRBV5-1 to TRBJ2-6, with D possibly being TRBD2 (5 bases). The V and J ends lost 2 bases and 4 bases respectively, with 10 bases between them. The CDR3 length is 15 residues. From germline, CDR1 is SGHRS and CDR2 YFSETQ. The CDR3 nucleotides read TGCGCCAGCAGCTTCCCGGGATCAGGGGCCAACGTCCTGACTTTC. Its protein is CASSFPGSGANVLTF.

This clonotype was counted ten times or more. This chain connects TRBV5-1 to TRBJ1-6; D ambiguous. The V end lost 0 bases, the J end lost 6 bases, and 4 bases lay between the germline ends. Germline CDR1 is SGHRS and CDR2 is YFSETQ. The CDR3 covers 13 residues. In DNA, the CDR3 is TGCGCCAGCAGCTTGGCTCCTAATTCACCCCTCCACTTT. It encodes CASSLAPNSPLHF.

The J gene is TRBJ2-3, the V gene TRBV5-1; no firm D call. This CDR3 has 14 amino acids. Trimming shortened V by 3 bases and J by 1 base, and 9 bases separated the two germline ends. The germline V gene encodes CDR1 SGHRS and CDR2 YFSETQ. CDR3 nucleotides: TGCGCCAGCAGCTCGCCCGGACGCACAGATACGCAGTATTTT. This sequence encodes CASSSPGRTDTQYF.

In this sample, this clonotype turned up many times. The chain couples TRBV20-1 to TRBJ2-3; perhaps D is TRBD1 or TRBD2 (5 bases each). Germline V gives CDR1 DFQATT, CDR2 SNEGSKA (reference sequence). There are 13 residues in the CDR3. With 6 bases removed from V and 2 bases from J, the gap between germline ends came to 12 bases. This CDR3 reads CSAQRGTTDTQYF. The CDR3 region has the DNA TGCAGTGCCCAGAGGGGTACCACAGATACGCAGTATTTT.

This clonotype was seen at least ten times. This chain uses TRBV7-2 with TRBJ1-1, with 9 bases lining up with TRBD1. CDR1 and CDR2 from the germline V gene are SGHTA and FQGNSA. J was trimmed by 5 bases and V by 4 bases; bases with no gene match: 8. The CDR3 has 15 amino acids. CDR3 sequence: CASSWTPGQGTEAFF. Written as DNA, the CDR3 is TGTGCCAGCAGCTGGACTCCGGGACAGGGAACTGAAGCTTTCTTT.

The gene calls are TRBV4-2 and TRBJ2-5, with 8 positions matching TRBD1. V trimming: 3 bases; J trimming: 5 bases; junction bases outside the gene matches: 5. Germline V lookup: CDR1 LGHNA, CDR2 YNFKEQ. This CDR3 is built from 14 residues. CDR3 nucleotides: TGTGCCAGCAGCCACCCAGGGGGCCGGGAGACCCAGTACTTC. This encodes CASSHPGGRETQYF.

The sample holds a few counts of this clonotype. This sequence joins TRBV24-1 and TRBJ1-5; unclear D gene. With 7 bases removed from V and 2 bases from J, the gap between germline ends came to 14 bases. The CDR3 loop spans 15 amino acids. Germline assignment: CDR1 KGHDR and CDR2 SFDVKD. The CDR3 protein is CATRAAGSGNQPQHF. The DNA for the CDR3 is TGTGCCACCAGGGCCGCCGGGAGCGGCAATCAGCCCCAGCATTTT.

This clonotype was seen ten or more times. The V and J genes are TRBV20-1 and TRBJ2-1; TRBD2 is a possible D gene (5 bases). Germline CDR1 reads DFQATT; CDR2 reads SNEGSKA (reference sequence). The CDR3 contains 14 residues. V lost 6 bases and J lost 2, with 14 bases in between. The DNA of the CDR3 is TGCAGTGCCCCCCGAGGGTTCCCCTACAATGAGCAGTTCTTC. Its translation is CSAPRGFPYNEQFF.

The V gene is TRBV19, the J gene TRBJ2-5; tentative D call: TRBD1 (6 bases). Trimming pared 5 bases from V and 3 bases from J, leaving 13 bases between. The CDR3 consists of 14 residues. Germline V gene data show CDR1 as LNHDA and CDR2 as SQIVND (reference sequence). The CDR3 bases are TGTGCCAGTAGTCTCCAATCAGGGGAAGAGACCCAGTACTTC. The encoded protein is CASSLQSGEETQYF.

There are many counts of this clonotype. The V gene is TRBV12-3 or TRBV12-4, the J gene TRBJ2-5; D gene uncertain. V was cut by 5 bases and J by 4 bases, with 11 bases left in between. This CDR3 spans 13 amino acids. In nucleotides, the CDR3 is TGTGCCAGCAGTCGTCCCGGGCGAGAGACCCAGTACTTC. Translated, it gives CASSRPGRETQYF.

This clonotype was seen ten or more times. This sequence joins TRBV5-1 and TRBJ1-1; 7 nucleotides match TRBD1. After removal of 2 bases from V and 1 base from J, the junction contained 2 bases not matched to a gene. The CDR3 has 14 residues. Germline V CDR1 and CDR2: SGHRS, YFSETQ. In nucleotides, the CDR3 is TGCGCCAGCAGCTTTTGGACAGGGAACACTGAAGCTTTCTTT. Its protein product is CASSFWTGNTEAFF.

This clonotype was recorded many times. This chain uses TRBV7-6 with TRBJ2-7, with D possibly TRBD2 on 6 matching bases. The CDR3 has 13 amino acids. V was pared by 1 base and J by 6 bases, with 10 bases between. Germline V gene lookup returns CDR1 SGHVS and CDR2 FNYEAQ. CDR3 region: CASSLVSGVEQYV. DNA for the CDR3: TGTGCCAGCAGCTTAGTATCGGGGGTCGAGCAGTACGTC.

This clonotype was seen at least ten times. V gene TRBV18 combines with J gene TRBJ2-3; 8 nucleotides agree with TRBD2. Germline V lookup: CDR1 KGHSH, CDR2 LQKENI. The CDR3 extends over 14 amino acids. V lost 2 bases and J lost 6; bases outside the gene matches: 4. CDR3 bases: TGTGCCAGCTCACCATCCGGGGGGGCCGATACGCAGTATTTT. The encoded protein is CASSPSGGADTQYF. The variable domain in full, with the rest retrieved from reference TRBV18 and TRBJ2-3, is NAGVMQNPRHLVRRRGQEARLRCSPMKGHSHVYWYRQLPEEGLKFMVYLQKENIIDESGMPKERFSAEFPKEGPSILRIQQVVRGDSAAYFCASSPSGGADTQYFGPGTRLTVL.